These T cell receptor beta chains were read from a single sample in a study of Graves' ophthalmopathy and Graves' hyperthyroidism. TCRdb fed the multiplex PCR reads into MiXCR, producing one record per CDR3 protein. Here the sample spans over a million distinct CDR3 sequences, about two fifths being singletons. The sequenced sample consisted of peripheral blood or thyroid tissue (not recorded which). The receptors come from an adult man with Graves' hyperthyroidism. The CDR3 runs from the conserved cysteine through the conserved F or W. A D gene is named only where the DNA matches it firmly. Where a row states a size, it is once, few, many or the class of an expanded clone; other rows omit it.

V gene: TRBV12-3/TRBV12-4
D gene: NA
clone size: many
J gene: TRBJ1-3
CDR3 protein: CASSLTVLNTIYF
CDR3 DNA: TGTGCCAGCAGCTTGACAGTTCTCAACACCATATATTTT

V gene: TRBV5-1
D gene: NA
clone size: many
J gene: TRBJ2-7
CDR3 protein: CASSIADNYEQYF
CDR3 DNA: TGCGCCAGCTCTATAGCGGACAACTACGAGCAGTACTTC

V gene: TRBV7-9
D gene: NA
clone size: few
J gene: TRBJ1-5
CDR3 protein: CASSPGGGYSNQPQHF
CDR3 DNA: TGTGCCAGCAGCCCTGGGGGGGGATATAGCAATCAGCCCCAGCATTTT

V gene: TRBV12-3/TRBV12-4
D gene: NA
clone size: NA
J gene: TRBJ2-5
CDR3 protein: CASKKHRTAGETQYF
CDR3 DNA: TGTGCCAGTAAAAAGCATCGGACGGCAGGGGAGACCCAGTACTTC

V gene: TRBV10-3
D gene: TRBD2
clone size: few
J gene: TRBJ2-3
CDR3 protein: CAISNPSGGALDTQYF
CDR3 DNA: TGTGCCATCAGTAACCCTAGCGGGGGGGCCTTAGATACGCAGTATTTT

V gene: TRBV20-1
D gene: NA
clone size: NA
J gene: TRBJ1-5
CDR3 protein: CSARGDHRVQPQHF
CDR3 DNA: TGCAGTGCTAGAGGGGACCACCGGGTCCAGCCCCAGCATTTT

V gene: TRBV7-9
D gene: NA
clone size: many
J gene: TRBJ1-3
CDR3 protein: CASSSGRNSGNTIYF
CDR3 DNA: TGTGCCAGCAGCTCGGGACGGAACTCTGGAAACACCATATATTTT

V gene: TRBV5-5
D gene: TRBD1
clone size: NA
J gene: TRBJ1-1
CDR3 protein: CASSSKTGVRPEASF
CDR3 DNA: TGTGCCAGCAGCTCCAAGACAGGGGTACGCCCTGAAGCTTCCTTT

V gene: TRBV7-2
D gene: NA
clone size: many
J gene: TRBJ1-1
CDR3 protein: CASSPAYLNTEAFF
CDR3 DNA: TGTGCCAGCAGCCCGGCATACTTGAACACTGAAGCTTTCTTT

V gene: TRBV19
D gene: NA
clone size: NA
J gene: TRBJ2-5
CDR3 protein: CASSSSTGTGVETQYF
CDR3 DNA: TGTGCCAGTAGTAGCTCCACCGGGACTGGCGTAGAGACCCAGTACTTC

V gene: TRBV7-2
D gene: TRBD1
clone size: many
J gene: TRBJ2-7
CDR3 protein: CASSLVEGANYEQYF
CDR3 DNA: TGTGCCAGCAGCTTAGTAGAGGGGGCGAACTACGAGCAGTACTTC

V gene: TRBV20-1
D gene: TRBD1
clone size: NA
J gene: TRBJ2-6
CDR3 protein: CSAGGQGYNVLTF
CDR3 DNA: TGCAGTGCTGGAGGACAGGGGTACAACGTCCTGACTTTC

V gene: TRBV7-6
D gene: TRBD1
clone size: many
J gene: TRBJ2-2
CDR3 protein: CASSPRTGVNTGELFF
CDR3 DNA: TGTGCCAGCAGCCCCCGGACAGGGGTGAACACCGGGGAGCTGTTTTTT

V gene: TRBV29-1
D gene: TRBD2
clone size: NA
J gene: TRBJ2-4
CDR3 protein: CSVAGGYSIQYF
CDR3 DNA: TGCAGCGTTGCGGGAGGGTATAGCATTCAGTACTTC

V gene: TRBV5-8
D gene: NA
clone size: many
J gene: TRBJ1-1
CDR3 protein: CASSLVGRETEAFF
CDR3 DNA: TGTGCCAGCAGCTTGGTAGGCAGGGAGACTGAAGCTTTCTTT

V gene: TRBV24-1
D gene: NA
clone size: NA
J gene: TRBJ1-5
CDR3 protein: CATSDPLEVWPQHF
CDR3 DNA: TGTGCCACCAGTGATCCCCTGGAGGTTTGGCCCCAGCATTTT

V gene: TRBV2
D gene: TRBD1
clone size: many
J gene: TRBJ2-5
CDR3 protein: CASSELPGLQTGQTQYF
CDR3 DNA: TGTGCCAGCAGTGAACTACCCGGTCTTCAGACAGGGCAGACCCAGTACTTC

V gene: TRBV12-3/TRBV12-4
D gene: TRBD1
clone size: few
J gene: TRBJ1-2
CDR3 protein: CASSQSWTGRNYGYTF
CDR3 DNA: TGTGCCAGCAGTCAGTCATGGACAGGGCGCAACTATGGCTACACCTTC

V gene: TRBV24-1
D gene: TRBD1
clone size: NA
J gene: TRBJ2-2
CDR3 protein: CATSDFTGETGELFF
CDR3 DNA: TGTGCCACCAGTGATTTCACAGGGGAGACCGGGGAGCTGTTTTTT

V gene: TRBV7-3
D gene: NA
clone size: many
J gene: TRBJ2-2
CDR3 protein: CASSLGVLPPDTGELFF
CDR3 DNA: TGTGCCAGCAGCTTGGGAGTTCTCCCCCCGGATACCGGGGAGCTGTTTTTT

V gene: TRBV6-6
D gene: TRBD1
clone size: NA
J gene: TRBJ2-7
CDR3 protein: CASSGQGGYEHYF
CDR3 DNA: TGTGCCAGCAGTGGACAGGGGGGTTACGAGCATTACTTC

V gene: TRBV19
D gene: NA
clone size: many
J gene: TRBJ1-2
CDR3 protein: CASGGGGYTF
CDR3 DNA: TGTGCCAGTGGAGGGGGAGGCTACACCTTC

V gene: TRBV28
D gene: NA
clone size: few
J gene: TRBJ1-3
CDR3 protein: CASYGQGGSGNTIYF
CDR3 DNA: TGTGCCAGCTACGGGCAGGGAGGCTCTGGAAACACCATATATTTT

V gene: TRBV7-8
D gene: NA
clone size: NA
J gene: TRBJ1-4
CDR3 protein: CASSPHKATNEKLFF
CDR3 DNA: TGTGCCAGCAGCCCGCATAAAGCAACTAATGAAAAACTGTTTTTT

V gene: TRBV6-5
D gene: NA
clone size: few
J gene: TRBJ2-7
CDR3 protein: CASSRQEHSYEQYF
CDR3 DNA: TGTGCCAGCAGCCGACAGGAGCACTCCTACGAGCAGTACTTC

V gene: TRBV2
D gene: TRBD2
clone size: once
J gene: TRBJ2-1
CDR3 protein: CASSTGTITYNEQFF
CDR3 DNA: TGTGCCAGCAGTACCGGGACTATCACCTACAATGAGCAGTTCTTC

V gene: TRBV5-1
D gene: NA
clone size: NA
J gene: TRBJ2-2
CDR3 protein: CASSLARGPSGELFF
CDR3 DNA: TGCGCCAGCAGCTTGGCCCGAGGGCCCTCCGGGGAGCTGTTTTTT

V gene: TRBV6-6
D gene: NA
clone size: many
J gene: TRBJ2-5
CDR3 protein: CASSRGEMGQETQYF
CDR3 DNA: TGTGCCAGCAGTAGAGGGGAAATGGGGCAAGAGACCCAGTACTTC

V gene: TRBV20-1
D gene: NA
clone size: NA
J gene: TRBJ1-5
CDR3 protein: CSAIMSGGNQPQHF
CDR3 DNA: TGCAGTGCTATTATGTCGGGAGGAAATCAGCCCCAGCATTTT

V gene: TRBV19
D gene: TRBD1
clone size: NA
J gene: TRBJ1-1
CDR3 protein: CASTRDSSNLNTEAFF
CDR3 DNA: TGTGCCAGTACCCGGGACAGCTCGAACCTGAACACTGAAGCTTTCTTT

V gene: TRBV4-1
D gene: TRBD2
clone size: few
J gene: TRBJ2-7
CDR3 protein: CASSQGNLAGSSYEQYF
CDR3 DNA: TGCGCCAGCAGCCAGGGGAATCTAGCGGGGAGTTCCTACGAGCAGTACTTC

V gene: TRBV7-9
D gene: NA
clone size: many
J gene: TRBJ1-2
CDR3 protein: CASSPGKTWGYTF
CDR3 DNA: TGTGCCAGCAGCCCGGGTAAAACCTGGGGCTACACCTTC

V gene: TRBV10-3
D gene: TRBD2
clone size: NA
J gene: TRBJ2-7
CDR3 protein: CAISAPLAGETAEQYF
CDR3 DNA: TGTGCCATCAGTGCTCCCCTAGCGGGAGAGACTGCCGAGCAGTACTTC

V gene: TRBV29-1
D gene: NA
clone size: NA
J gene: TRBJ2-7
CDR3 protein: CSVASDSDEQYF
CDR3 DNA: TGCAGCGTTGCCTCGGACAGCGACGAGCAGTACTTC

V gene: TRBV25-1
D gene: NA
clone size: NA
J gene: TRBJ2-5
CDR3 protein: CASSESRGVKETQYF
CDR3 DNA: TGTGCCAGCAGTGAATCTAGGGGTGTAAAGGAGACCCAGTACTTC

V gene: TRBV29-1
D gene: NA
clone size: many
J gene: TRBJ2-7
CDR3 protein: CSGGTWGEQYF
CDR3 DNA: TGCAGCGGAGGCACATGGGGGGAGCAGTACTTC

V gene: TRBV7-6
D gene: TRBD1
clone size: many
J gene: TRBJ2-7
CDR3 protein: CASSFDRGPTYEQYF
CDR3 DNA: TGTGCCAGCAGCTTTGACAGGGGGCCTACCTACGAGCAGTACTTC

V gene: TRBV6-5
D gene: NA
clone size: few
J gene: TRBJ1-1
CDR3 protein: CASNDGPMNTEAFF
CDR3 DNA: TGTGCCAGCAATGATGGACCGATGAACACTGAAGCTTTCTTT

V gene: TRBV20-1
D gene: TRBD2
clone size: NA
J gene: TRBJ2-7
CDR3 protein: CSAALAGGSYEQYF
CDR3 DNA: TGCAGTGCTGCCCTAGCGGGGGGTTCCTACGAGCAGTACTTC

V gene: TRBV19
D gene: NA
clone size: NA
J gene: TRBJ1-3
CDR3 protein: CASTSPLGRPPHSSGNTIYF
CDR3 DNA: TGTGCCAGTACCTCACCCCTTGGACGTCCTCCACACTCCTCTGGAAACACCATATATTTT

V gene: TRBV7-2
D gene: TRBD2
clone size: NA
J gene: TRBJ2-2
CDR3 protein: CASSSAGVNTGELFF
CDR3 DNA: TGTGCCAGCAGCTCCGCGGGGGTAAACACCGGGGAGCTGTTTTTT

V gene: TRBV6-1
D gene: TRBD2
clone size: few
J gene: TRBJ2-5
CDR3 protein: CASIQTSGRATETQYF
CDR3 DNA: TGTGCCAGCATCCAGACTAGCGGGAGGGCCACAGAGACCCAGTACTTC

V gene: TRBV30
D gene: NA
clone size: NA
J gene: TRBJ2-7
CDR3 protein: CAWSPRARKEQYF
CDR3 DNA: TGTGCCTGGAGTCCGCGGGCCCGGAAAGAGCAGTACTTC

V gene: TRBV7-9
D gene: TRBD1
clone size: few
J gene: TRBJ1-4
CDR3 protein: CASSFRQGAHEKLFF
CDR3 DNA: TGTGCCAGCAGCTTTCGACAGGGGGCCCATGAAAAACTGTTTTTT

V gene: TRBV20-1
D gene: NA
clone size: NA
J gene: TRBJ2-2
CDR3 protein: CSPPGHGELFF
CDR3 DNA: TGCAGTCCTCCGGGACACGGGGAGCTGTTTTTT

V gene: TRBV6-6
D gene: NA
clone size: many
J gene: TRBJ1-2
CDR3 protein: CASSHPGDSDYGYTF
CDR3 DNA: TGTGCCAGCAGTCATCCCGGGGATTCGGACTATGGCTACACCTTC

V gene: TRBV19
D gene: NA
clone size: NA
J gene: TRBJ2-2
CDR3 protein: CASSTITGTGELFF
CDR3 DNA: TGTGCCAGTAGCACGATAACAGGGACCGGGGAGCTGTTTTTT

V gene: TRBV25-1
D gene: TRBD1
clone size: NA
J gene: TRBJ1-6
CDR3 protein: CASSFGTGRHSPLHF
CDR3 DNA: TGTGCCAGCAGTTTTGGGACAGGGAGGCATTCACCCCTCCACTTT

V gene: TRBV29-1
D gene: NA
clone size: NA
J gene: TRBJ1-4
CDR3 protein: CSVLRASEKLFF
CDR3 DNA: TGCAGCGTTCTTAGGGCGAGTGAAAAACTGTTTTTT

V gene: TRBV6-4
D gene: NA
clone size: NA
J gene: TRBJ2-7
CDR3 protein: CASRSGDSYEQYF
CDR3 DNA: TGTGCCAGCAGGTCTGGGGACTCCTACGAGCAGTACTTC

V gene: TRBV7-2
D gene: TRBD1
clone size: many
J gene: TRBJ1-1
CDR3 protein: CASSSSGTANTEAFF
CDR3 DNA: TGTGCCAGCAGCTCCTCCGGGACAGCGAACACTGAAGCTTTCTTT

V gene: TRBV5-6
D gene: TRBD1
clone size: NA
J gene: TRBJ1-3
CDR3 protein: CASSSGQRSSGNTIYF
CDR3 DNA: TGTGCCAGCAGCTCGGGACAGCGGAGCTCTGGAAACACCATATATTTT

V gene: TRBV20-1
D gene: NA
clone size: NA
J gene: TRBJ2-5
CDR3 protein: CSARPVETQYF
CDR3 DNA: TGCAGTGCTAGGCCTGTAGAGACCCAGTACTTC

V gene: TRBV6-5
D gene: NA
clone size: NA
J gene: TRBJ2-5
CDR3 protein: CASSFWGKGSKTQYF
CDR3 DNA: TGTGCCAGCAGTTTTTGGGGGAAAGGGTCGAAGACCCAGTACTTC

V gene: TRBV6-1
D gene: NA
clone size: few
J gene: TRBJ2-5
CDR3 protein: CASSEINRVGETQYF
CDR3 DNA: TGTGCCAGCAGTGAAATTAACAGGGTTGGGGAGACCCAGTACTTC